This entry features one T cell receptor beta chain sequence. This clone was found once. This clone's antigen is unknown. Base qualities are missing; no much larger clone stands one base away. The data originate from a study of cytomegalovirus exposure and HLA in healthy donors (dated by TCRdb to 2015 to 2018). Broadly, across the study: In an earlier analysis of approximately 640 of the donors, around 300 Gb of sequence data and 90 million to 120 million unique TCR beta sequences from approximately 180 million T cells were reported. Every repertoire in the discovery cohort had been generated on one and the same sequencing platform. The study aimed to test whether cataloging public T cell receptors could reveal signatures of past pathogen exposure. A later analysis re-examined previously published TCR beta repertoires from more than 550 donors and added high-resolution HLA genotyping to investigate patterns of TCR occurrence. To predict cytomegalovirus infection status, the study combined high-throughput TCR immunosequencing, statistical association of individual TCRs with disease status, and machine learning. Among 398 genotyped donors of the cohort, an average of around 240,000 unique TCR beta nucleotide sequences were sequenced per donor, around 20% of them non-productive. The number of donors typed differed by locus, with 629-630 for A, B, C, DRB1 and DQB1, around 520 for DQA1, 600 to 610 for DPA1, and some 450 for DPB1. Approximately 300 gigabases of sequencing data and some 85 million unique TCR sequences were included in an early release covering over 600 HLA-typed donors. A separate validation cohort of roughly 130 different subjects was used in addition to the roughly 700-subject first cohort. The genetic ancestry cluster associated with self-reported Caucasian donors included over 80% of the approximately 410 genotyped donors. HLA typing covered class I and class II loci at four-digit resolution. Because of strong linkage in the cohort, roughly five DR-DQ haplotypes were treated as single units for association and clustering. To decide whether each TCR beta V gene segment behaved as functional or pseudogenic, an earlier analysis of 587 of the donors relied on high-throughput TCR beta sequencing. A later genetic analysis used genome-wide SNP genotypes for about three fifths of the 666 donors, treating that subset as a discovery cohort. Using immunosequencing, the study profiled T cell repertoires from fewer than 850 subjects and related those repertoires to cytomegalovirus serostatus. The later analysis used no new phenotypic data to find candidate immune exposures, relying instead on TCR beta sequences and their occurrence across donors. Donor age, sex, ethnicity and CMV serostatus were compiled alongside the repertoire data.

V is shortened by 7 bases, J by 9 bases, and the region joining them spans 14 bases. CDR1 SGHRS and CDR2 YFSETQ were looked up in the germline V gene. Including the terminal cysteine and phenylalanine, the CDR3 comprises 12 residues. Just CDR3 DNA is preserved here, 36 bases in frame from base 1. Libraries were constructed by the immunoSEQ multiplex PCR assay. A mixture of 60 forward primers for TCR Vbeta segments and 13 reverse primers for TCR Jbeta segments was used in the multiplex PCR. The CDR3 region of rearranged TCR beta genes was amplified from genomic DNA by a multiplex PCR assay. The Illumina HiSeq System was used to sequence the amplified TCR beta libraries as 87-base-pair reads. As for the authors' bioinformatics: A later analysis tallied 75 million to 95 million unique TCR beta chains across the 666 repertoires, and roughly 11 million of those chains were shared by two or more donors. Raw reads were error-corrected and collapsed into unique sequences with a nearest-neighbor algorithm that merged closely related sequences to remove PCR and sequencing errors. V, D and J gene segments were assigned by aligning CDR3 sequences to IMGT reference sequences. For a sequence to be retained, a match of at least six nucleotides to both a V gene segment and a J gene segment was required. A rearrangement was called productive if the CDR3 had no stop codons and remained in frame with V and J, and every other rearrangement was called non-productive. Following IMGT convention, CDR3 was defined as the stretch from the second conserved V-encoded cysteine up to the conserved J-encoded phenylalanine. In an earlier analysis of roughly 610 of the donors, sequences lacking an unambiguous match to a single V gene segment were excluded. In an earlier analysis of 500 to 750 of the donors, V segments were called functional above 56.7% productive rearrangements and were called segregating when the between-donor standard deviation exceeded 5%. A statistical classification framework was built for diagnosing cytomegalovirus status from the catalog of TCR beta chain sequences. A later analysis assigned V and J genes by comparing TCR nucleotide sequences with IMGT/GENE-DB human TR gene sequences. The TCRdist pipeline was used in a later analysis to assign CDR3 sequences and most-parsimonious VDJ recombination scenarios. In a later analysis, each TCR beta chain was defined by its CDR3 amino acid sequence together with its V-gene family, and reads without a unique V-gene family were excluded. To address suspected cross-contamination and a sequencing artifact, a later analysis removed several hundred highly shared, low-generation-probability nucleotide sequences. A later analysis calculated a clonal expansion index for each public chain from normalized within-repertoire ranks of inferred template counts. In a later analysis, generation probabilities were computed using a VDJ recombination model fitted to out-of-frame rearrangements, and the results were checked against IGoR. A later analysis scored TCR-TCR, TCR-HLA and TCR-CMV co-occurrence with hypergeometric tests, applying a repertoire-size bias correction to TCR pairs. In a later analysis, false discovery rates were estimated by permuting HLA or CMV assignments 20 times. In a later analysis, co-occurring TCRs were grouped with DBSCAN, and TCRdist sequence similarity was added when clustering was performed within HLA-allele-positive subsets. For co-occurrence clustering, repertoires with fewer than 30,000 or more than 120,000 public chains were excluded, along with several repertoires with anomalous nucleotide sharing. TCRdb mirrors the immuneACCESS table, restricted to in-frame sequences. Some clones are absent from its copies; in checked studies, under half trace to an unresolved V gene, and the reason for the others is unknown. D and trimming were read from the DNA, whereas the V and J calls and clone size are those reported in that table. In all, the sample holds a few hundred thousand clones, and around 90% of those were seen once. In total, the top ten clones hold around 2.1% of the sample.

In total, approximately 700 healthy bone marrow donors made up the cohort. At the time of sampling, every cohort member was nominally healthy, though immune exposures that went unrecorded were likely present. The donor tested CMV seronegative, placing the donor among the 350 or so seronegative members of the cohort. A peripheral blood sample was collected from each donor, and TCR beta sequencing was performed on peripheral blood mononuclear cells. The Qiagen DNeasy Blood Extraction Kit was used to extract genomic DNA from the blood cell samples. Overall study results and their limits: According to a later genetic analysis, donors in an Asian-associated ancestry cluster had fewer N-insertions in productive TCRs than the roughly 700-donor mean. Some 16 rarely observed V segments, including chromosome 9 orphons, were excluded from the earlier analysis of about 600 of the donors because counts were too low. While some public TCRs were present in many individuals, most TCR sequences turned up only very rarely across donors. In a later analysis, around 17,000 TCR beta sequences were associated with specific HLA alleles at a false discovery rate of 0.05. In a later analysis, HLA-associated TCR beta chains were found to be more clonally expanded and to have lower generation probabilities than equally common non-associated chains. In vitro tests confirmed that a few of the cytomegalovirus-associated TCR beta chains recognize cytomegalovirus antigens. Because some donors lacked HLA typing at each locus, the association tests relied only on the typed subset. Assigning TCR associations to individual alleles was difficult when HLA alleles, especially DR and DQ, strongly co-occurred. In a later analysis, several top co-occurrence clusters were reported to appear linked to parvovirus B19, influenza, CMV and Epstein-Barr virus. A cluster of highly shared sequence variants was judged likely to represent a technical artifact of the sequencing pipeline. Presence/absence analyses assumed roughly uniform sequencing depth across donors, an assumption that may not hold. A further reported finding was that TCR beta sequences accurately predicted the HLA-A and HLA-B alleles for most subjects in the first cohort. Broadly in line with IMGT annotations, most TCR beta V segments showed up in productive rearrangements about 87% or about 30% of the time in an earlier analysis of roughly 590 of the donors. The study listed approximately 150 TCR beta chains as associated with cytomegalovirus. Because the 87-base-pair reads could not distinguish some IMGT-functional V segments, including TRBV6-2 and TRBV6-3, those segments were excluded. The only immune exposure information available for the cohort was CMV serostatus. A later analysis found that most CMV-associated TCR beta chains appeared HLA-restricted, with HLA associations seemingly driven largely by CMV exposure. V-gene and J-gene trimming of TCR beta chains was associated with a missense DCLRE1C variant in a later genetic analysis, and the association was replicated in an independent cohort. In both the original and validation cohorts, the classifier was reported to diagnose cytomegalovirus status with high specificity and sensitivity. In a later analysis, the rate of TCR association differed among HLA loci, with DRB1 alleles having the most associated TCRs and HLA-C alleles having the fewest. According to the authors, the approach could potentially be generalized to other disease states and immunological phenotypes. Correlated functional status among segregating V segments might be attributable to linkage disequilibrium, but an unknown experimental factor could not be ruled out. In this cohort, only TCR beta chains were sequenced, and detectable features were limited by the absence of alpha or paired-chain data.

This receptor chain uses TRBV5-1 and TRBJ2-1; the D segment could be TRBD2, given 5 matching bases. Sequenced material: PBMCs. The clonotype originates from a woman aged 18-29 years in good health and CMV-seronegative. The CDR3 protein sequence reads: CASGRGGREQFF. The DNA sequence reads TGCGCCAGCGGACGGGGTGGGCGTGAGCAGTTCTTC.